The rows below give T cell receptor beta chains drawn from one sample of a study of cytomegalovirus exposure and HLA in healthy donors. The repertoire was sequenced with immunoSEQ multiplex PCR; TCRdb's copy has only in-frame clones and lacks some. There are 210,000 or so clones in the sample; around 83% occur only once, and roughly 1.5% lies in the top ten. Sequenced: PBMCs. The receptors derive from a girl aged 5 to 17 in good health and CMV-seronegative. Each CDR3 is given with its conserved first and last residue. The D gene is left open where the match is weak.

v_call	j_call	d_call	cdr3_nt	cdr3_aa
TRBV30	TRBJ1-2	.	TGTGCCTGGAGTAGGGACACCCTTGGCTATGGCTACACCTTC	CAWSRDTLGYGYTF
TRBV9	TRBJ1-6	.	TGTGCCAGCAGCCCCGGACAGTCATTATTACCCCTCCACTTT	CASSPGQSLLPLHF
TRBV11-1	TRBJ2-1	TRBD1	TGTGCCAGCAGCGCCGAGGAGGACAGGGTTTACAATGAGCAGTTCTTC	CASSAEEDRVYNEQFF
TRBV30	TRBJ2-6	.	TGTGCCTGGAGTGCTCACACCTCTGGGGCCAACGTCCTGACTTTC	CAWSAHTSGANVLTF
TRBV30	TRBJ1-1	TRBD1	TGTGCCGGGGACAGGTTATCAGGGGGCACTGAAGCTTTCTTT	CAGDRLSGGTEAFF
TRBV6-4	TRBJ2-2	TRBD1	TGTGCCAGCAGTGTCACCTACAGGGGCCCCAGGGACACCGGGGAGCTGTTTTTT	CASSVTYRGPRDTGELFF
TRBV7-3	TRBJ2-7	.	TGTGCCAGCAGCCCAGGACTTACCTACGAGCAGTACTTC	CASSPGLTYEQYF
TRBV5-1	TRBJ1-6	.	TGCGCCAGCAGCCCTGGCCAGGGGTATTCACCCCTCCACTTT	CASSPGQGYSPLHF
TRBV28	TRBJ2-1	.	TGTGCCAGCAGTTTCAGGGAATTCCTTTTCTTC	CASSFREFLFF
TRBV28	TRBJ1-5	TRBD1	TGTGCCAGCAGACGGGACAGGGGCTCCTATCAGCCCCAGCATTTT	CASRRDRGSYQPQHF
TRBV7-2	TRBJ2-5	TRBD2	TGTGCCAGCACCGTAGCGGGGGGGCCCTCGGAGACCCAGTACTTC	CASTVAGGPSETQYF
TRBV2	TRBJ2-5	TRBD2	TGTGCCAGCAGTCAAGAACTCTTAGCGGGAGAAGAGACCCAGTACTTC	CASSQELLAGEETQYF
TRBV28	TRBJ2-4	TRBD1	TGTGCCAGCAGGGGGGACAGGTTTATGGACATTCAGTACTTC	CASRGDRFMDIQYF
TRBV29-1	TRBJ1-1	.	TGCAGCGTTGTGTCGGGAGGTGACACTGAAGCTTTCTTT	CSVVSGGDTEAFF
TRBV6-1	TRBJ2-7	.	TGTGCCAGCAGTGAAAGGGGGGGGACCTCCTACGAGCAGTACTTC	CASSERGGTSYEQYF
TRBV4-1	TRBJ2-7	.	TGCGCCAGCAGCCAAGATCTATCGGGAGCCTACGAGCAGTACTTC	CASSQDLSGAYEQYF
TRBV5-1	TRBJ2-3	.	TGCGCCAGCAGCCTAGACGGGACTAGCACAGATACGCAGTATTTT	CASSLDGTSTDTQYF
TRBV7-9	TRBJ2-7	TRBD1	TGTGCCAGCAGCCTCCGGGTGGAGACAGGGGTTCACGAGCAGTACTTC	CASSLRVETGVHEQYF
TRBV5-1	TRBJ2-1	.	TGCGCCAGCAGCTCCACAACTAGCCTTACGCACAATGAGCAGTTCTTC	CASSSTTSLTHNEQFF
TRBV28	TRBJ2-6	.	TGTGCCAGCAGTTTCCGTGGCAAAAGTAACTCTGGGGCCAACGTCCTGACTTTC	CASSFRGKSNSGANVLTF
TRBV7-9	TRBJ2-5	TRBD2	TGTGCCAGCAGGCAACAGGTGTGGCGGGGGTACCAAGAGACCCAGTACTTC	CASRQQVWRGYQETQYF
TRBV2	TRBJ2-3	.	TGTGCCAGCAAGCTCGGAGGAGGTCGCACAGATACGCAGTATTTT	CASKLGGGRTDTQYF
TRBV7-2	TRBJ2-7	TRBD1	TGTGCCAGCAGCTTGCACAGGGGCGGCGAGCAGTACTTC	CASSLHRGGEQYF
TRBV5-1	TRBJ1-6	TRBD1	TGCGCCAGCAGCTTGCTCGCACCCGGGACAGGGTTGGATTCACCCCTCCACTTT	CASSLLAPGTGLDSPLHF
TRBV30	TRBJ2-5	TRBD1	TGTGCCTGGAGTGGACAGGGATTGGAGACCCAGTACTTC	CAWSGQGLETQYF
TRBV7-3	TRBJ1-3	.	TGTGCCAGCAGCTTAAGAGGAGGCAGCTCACACTCTGGAAACACCATATATTTT	CASSLRGGSSHSGNTIYF